The source of this T cell receptor beta chain is a study of tumor-infiltrating lymphocytes in primary liver carcinoma (dated by TCRdb to the late 2010s). About the full investigation: Of the five patients (three men and two women, aged 30 to 69 years), four had hepatocellular carcinoma and one had combined HCC and intrahepatic cholangiocarcinoma. Tumors of the five patients were stage T1-T3 N0M0 with maximum diameters of roughly 4.2 to 10 cm. Roughly 3.5 to 7.13 million productive TCRbeta reads were obtained per sample, and no significant difference in read depth was found between tissue types. Across five regions of each liver tumor, along with adjacent normal tissue and blood, the study brought together TCRbeta repertoire sequencing, expression microarrays and whole-exome sequencing. A total of 35 specimens from 5 patients underwent TCRbeta repertoire sequencing, comprising approximately 25 tumor regions, 5 adjacent noncancerous liver tissues and 5 peripheral blood samples. The roughly 25 tumor region samples were profiled with Agilent mRNA microarrays so that TCRbeta repertoire diversity could be related to the local molecular phenotype. Technical replicate repertoires showed high reproducibility, with mean shared-clone rates about 0.88 and correlation coefficients above 0.95. Findings and caveats that apply to the study as a whole: Bulk unsorted samples precluded comparing CD4+ and CD8+ T cell repertoires. Pairs of tumor regions showed greater repertoire overlap (mean around 35%) than tumor-adjacent pairs (approximately 17%) or tumor-blood pairs (around 15%), which is consistent with antigen-driven expansion. Only roughly 7-25% of top clones appeared in all five regions of a tumor, which suggests that tumor-infiltrating T cells are spatially heterogeneous. A significantly larger repertoire fraction was made up by the top 250 clones in tumors than in blood (p = 0.039). Because only the TCR beta chain was sequenced and unpaired alpha chains were not captured, true repertoire diversity is likely underestimated. Only five or six patients were included in the study, and the authors note that the findings should be validated in a larger study.

Total RNA and DNA were co-extracted from about 20-30 mg of bulk tissue with the AllPrep DNA/RNA mini kit, without cell sorting. Between November 2015 and 2016, a few patients in China with histopathologically diagnosed primary liver carcinoma had surgical resection. Patients had chronic HBV infection and were treatment-naive at sampling. Each tumor was sampled at five spatially separated regions: the superior, inferior, left-lateral and right-lateral poles and the tumor centre. Histological examination found more than 75% viable tumor cells in every tumor sample. Fresh tumor and adjacent tissue pieces were bisected, with one half stored in RNAlater at -80 degrees C and the other half sent for histology. Remarks on this clonotype: Its recognized antigen is unknown. One junction end does not reproduce the germline sequence, and a read error may be involved.

TCRbeta-specific cDNA was reverse-transcribed from 500 ng total RNA using a constant-region primer and ProtoScript II reverse transcriptase. The TCRbeta libraries were prepared through three rounds of nested multiplex PCR following a slightly modified ARM-PCR procedure. Multiplex TRBV1-TRBV30 forward primers and a Cbeta reverse primer were used in the first two PCR rounds, each of which was run for 9 to 11 cycles. Sample barcodes and Illumina adapters were added in a final 25-cycle PCR using Deep VentR polymerase. Before sequencing, amplicons of 200-500 bp were purified from gel using a QIAquick gel extraction kit. An Illumina HiSeq 2500 was used to sequence the TCRbeta amplicons with 250-bp paired-end reads. The source study handled its data this way. Trimmomatic v0.33 was used to quality-trim the reads, and FLASH v1.2.11 was used to merge paired reads so that full CDR3 sequences could be recovered. V, D and J germline segments were assigned to the rearranged TCRbeta sequences by MiGEC v1.2.1b. VDJtools v1.0.0 computed clonotype statistics and Shannon-Wiener diversity indices. To reduce sampling bias, subsequent analyses other than the diversity analysis used only the 250 most abundant clonotypes in each sample. Using fastp at Q25 and MiXCR, TCRdb reprocessed the public reads and kept productive beta chains. Records with the same CDR3 protein are collapsed into one entry carrying the most frequent genes and DNA. V and J calls and clone size were set by TCRdb, not the authors. This sample has about 84,000 distinct CDR3 sequences in its table, and 55% to 85% of those were observed once. The ten largest clones capture around 19% of the sample.

The CDR3 goes from the cysteine to the phenylalanine over 14 residues. Just the 42-base CDR3 DNA is kept, in frame starting at base 1. This sequence uses TRBV12-3 or TRBV12-4 and TRBJ1-3; TRBD1 might be the D gene, on 6 matching bases. The clonotype was recovered from a man aged 40-55 years with primary liver carcinoma and hepatitis B virus infection. The sequenced sample consisted of liver tumor tissue from sampling region 1. This specimen's cell subset or site label, per the study, means: tumor region T1, superior pole. The CDR3 region has the sequence CASSLQGARNTIYF. The base sequence is TGCGCCAGCAGCCTACAGGGAGCCAGAAACACCATATATTTT.